The entry that follows covers one TCR beta chain sequence. Its antigen is not identified. Assay used: immunoSEQ multiplex PCR; TCRdb lists only in-frame clones, some missing. Of tens of thousands of clones listed, roughly 80% are singletons. Isolation of CD4+ and CD8+ cells used positive magnetic bead selection, with purity checked by flow cytometry. The data belong to a study of somatic mutations in cytotoxic T cells in rheumatoid arthritis. Study outcomes and limitations: Among under 75 patients, about eight showed a largest CD8+ clone that surpassed 20% of CD8+ cells. Antigens recognized by the expanded CD8+ clones were unknown.

The CDR3 sequence is 15 residues long. Trimming cost V 6 bases and J 9 bases; bases outside gene matches: 12. Germline CDR1 and CDR2: MNHEY and SVGAGI. The TCR comes from an adult with rheumatoid arthritis. Sequencing was carried out using CD8+ T cells sorted from blood. This sequence joins TRBV6-5 and TRBJ2-1, with 9 bases matching TRBD1. In nucleotides, the CDR3 is TGTGCCAGCAGCCCTGGACAGGGGATCCAACGTGAGCAGTTCTTC. Protein sequence: CASSPGQGIQREQFF.